A single TCR beta chain is shown here with its context. TCRdb re-analysed the 5' RACE reads in MiXCR, keeping a single row per CDR3 protein. In the table there are more than 150,000 distinct CDR3 sequences, about 18% of which are singletons. These data belong to a study of T-cell memory formation after mild COVID-19. With 8 bases removed from V and 0 bases from J, the gap between germline ends came to 11 bases. Germline V lookup: CDR1 SQVTM, CDR2 ANQGSEA. The CDR3 is 13 residues long. What was sequenced was PBMCs or a T cell subset sorted from them (not recorded which). This chain links TRBV29-1 with TRBJ2-1, with D maybe TRBD2 (5 bases). The sequence derives from a young man who had mild COVID-19 (a few samples of this study predate the infection). Cell type and time point are not known. The CDR3 sequence: CSSLASSYNEQFF. DNA for the CDR3: TGCAGCTCCCTAGCCAGCTCCTACAATGAGCAGTTCTTC.